The 31 T cell receptor beta chains listed next were all sequenced from one sample in a study of Graves' ophthalmopathy and Graves' hyperthyroidism. Amplification targeted the TCR beta CDR3 regions, with RNA transcripts as the source material. Following a first-round RT-PCR that used HTBI primers, a second-round multiplex PCR was carried out. Each CDR3 protein is one row after TCRdb ran MiXCR on the multiplex PCR reads. This sample has 300,000 to 350,000 distinct CDR3 sequences, with under 20% found just once. Source material: peripheral blood. These receptors all stem from an adult man with Graves' ophthalmopathy.

For this clonotype: Since a much larger clone is just one base distant, this may be a read error. V usage is TRBV29-1 and J usage is TRBJ1-1; D perhaps matches TRBD1 (5 bases). Trimming took 4 bases from V and 11 from J, leaving 17 bases between them. Germline V lookup: CDR1 SQVTM, CDR2 ANQGSEA. This CDR3 region has 12 residues. The CDR3 loop is CSVVMTAASAFF. DNA of the CDR3: TGCAGCGTTGTGATGACAGCCGCTTCGGCTTTCTTT.

V is TRBV18 and J is TRBJ2-7; D is tentatively TRBD1 or TRBD2 (5 bases each). This CDR3 is 14 amino acids long. V was pared by 4 bases and J by 7 bases, with 17 bases between. CDR1 KGHSH and CDR2 LQKENI come from the germline V gene. The CDR3 sequence is CASSLGAFSWEQYF. CDR3 nucleotides: TGTGCCAGCTCACTCGGGGCGTTCAGTTGGGAGCAGTACTTC.

This clonotype was recorded many times. The chain couples TRBV28 to TRBJ1-5; 10 bases match TRBD1. The CDR3 loop spans 19 amino acids. J was trimmed by 0 bases and V by 6 bases; bases with no gene match: 14. Germline CDR1 and CDR2: MDHEN and SYDVKM. This CDR3 reads CASSYPSDRGPYSNQPQHF. The CDR3 DNA is TGTGCCAGCAGCTACCCCTCCGACAGGGGGCCTTATAGCAATCAGCCCCAGCATTTT.

This clonotype was counted many times. CDR3 DNA sequence: TGTGCCAGCAGCCGTAGAGGGGAAGATGAAGCTTTCTTT. Translation gives CASSRRGEDEAFF. The chain joins TRBV3-1 to TRBJ1-1; D possibly corresponds to TRBD1 (5 bases). CDR1 is LGHDT and CDR2 is YNNKEL in the germline V gene (reference sequence). Trimming stripped 4 bases from V and 7 bases from J, with 13 bases between. The CDR3 length is 13 residues.

Comment on this clonotype: A much larger clone differs from this one at a single base, so this may be a read error. The conserved phenylalanine or tryptophan is not found at the CDR3 terminus, so this likely reflects a read error. This chain links TRBV29-1 with TRBJ2-2; D remains unclear. CDR3 length equals 12 residues. V lost 3 bases and J 7 bases, leaving 9 bases between the germline ends. Germline values: CDR1 SQVTM, CDR2 ANQGSEA. The CDR3 bases are TGCAGCGTTGATTTTCGTGTCGGGGAGCTGTTTCTT. It specifies CSVDFRVGELFL.

There are many counts of this clonotype. The chain uses TRBV9 and TRBJ1-1; no definite D call. Trimming shortened V by 3 bases and J by 1 base, and 7 bases separated the two germline ends. CDR1 SGDLS and CDR2 YYNGEE come from the germline V gene. The CDR3 is 13 amino acids. CDR3 in DNA: TGTGCCAGCAGCGCCCTCCAGAACACTGAAGCTTTCTTT. It is translated as CASSALQNTEAFF.

This clonotype has a count of ten or more. The chain carries TRBV15 and TRBJ1-2; weak D call: TRBD1 (6 bases). Trimming cost V 5 bases and J 5 bases, with 15 bases left between them. CDR3 length: 14 residues. Germline V lookup: CDR1 LNHNV, CDR2 YYDKDF (reference sequence). DNA for the CDR3: TGTGCCACCAGCCAGCAGGGGTCCTGGTATGGCTACACCTTC. It translates to CATSQQGSWYGYTF.

The chain recombines TRBV5-1 with TRBJ2-7; tentatively, D is TRBD1 or TRBD2 (5 bases each). In germline, CDR1 is SGHRS, CDR2 YFSETQ. V lost 1 base and J 6 bases, leaving 11 bases between the germline ends. This CDR3 contains 13 residues. CDR3 amino acids: CASSLLSGLEQYF. Written as DNA, the CDR3 is TGCGCCAGCAGCTTGTTGTCGGGGCTCGAGCAGTACTTC.

J is TRBJ2-7 and V is TRBV27, with 7 bases fitting TRBD2. Germline-derived CDR1 and CDR2 are MNHEY and SMNVEV (reference sequence). The V segment lost 4 bases and the J segment 0 bases; nucleotides outside the gene matches: 6. The CDR3 runs to 15 residues. The CDR3, as DNA: TGTGCCAGCAGTTACGGTAGCGGGCACTCCTACGAGCAGTACTTC. This translates into CASSYGSGHSYEQYF.

This clonotype was seen many times. V is TRBV9 and J is TRBJ1-1, with D unresolved. V was clipped by 1 base and J by 4 bases, with 11 bases between them. Germline loops: CDR1 SGDLS, CDR2 YYNGEE. CDR3 length: 14 amino acids. This CDR3 reads CASSVNTDATEAFF. The CDR3 region has the DNA TGTGCCAGCAGCGTAAATACAGACGCCACTGAAGCTTTCTTT.

The table lists this clonotype with many counts. The gene calls are TRBV11-2 and TRBJ2-7; 14 bases align to TRBD2. Trimming took 5 bases from V and 5 from J; bases not matched to a gene: 8. Germline V gene lookup returns CDR1 SGHAT and CDR2 FQNNGV. CDR3 length: 16 residues. CDR3: CASSTRLAGGLHEQYF. Written as DNA, the CDR3 is TGTGCCAGCAGCACCCGACTAGCGGGAGGGCTGCACGAGCAGTACTTC. The full variable domain, with the rest looked up from reference TRBV11-2 and TRBJ2-7, is EAGVAQSPRYKIIEKRQSVAFWCNPISGHATLYWYQQILGQGPKLLIQFQNNGVVDDSQLPKDRFSAERLKGVDSTLKIQPAKLEDSAVYLCASSTRLAGGLHEQYFGPGTRLTVT.

This clonotype was seen ten or more times. The V gene is TRBV14, the J gene TRBJ2-5; D may be TRBD1 (5 bases). The V end lost 0 bases, the J end lost 5 bases, and 16 bases lay between the germline ends. Looked up from germline, CDR1 is SGHDN and CDR2 is FVKESK. The CDR3 covers 16 residues. CDR3 residues: CASSQDLSAYRETQYF. As DNA, the CDR3 is TGTGCCAGCAGCCAAGATCTAAGCGCCTACAGGGAGACCCAGTACTTC.

The rearrangement uses TRBV20-1 and TRBJ2-7; 7 bases are shared with TRBD2. Germline V gives CDR1 DFQATT, CDR2 SNEGSKA (reference sequence). This CDR3 has 14 residues. The trim removed 6 bases at V and 7 bases at J, leaving 15 bases unmatched. The CDR3, as DNA: TGCAGTGCCCAAAACGCGAGCGGGGTACGTGAGCAGTACTTC. Its protein product is CSAQNASGVREQYF.

There are many counts of this clonotype. V usage is TRBV5-1 and J usage is TRBJ2-5; 10 nucleotides line up with TRBD2. The V gene's germline CDR1 is SGHRS and CDR2 YFSETQ. Unmatched junction bases numbered 4, after V lost 0 bases and J lost 2 bases. The CDR3 contains 16 residues. Here the CDR3 DNA reads TGCGCCAGCAGCTTGGCTACTAGCGGGGCACAAGAGACCCAGTACTTC. Translated, it gives CASSLATSGAQETQYF. The whole variable domain, remainder taken from reference TRBV5-1 and TRBJ2-5, is KAGVTQTPRYLIKTRGQQVTLSCSPISGHRSVSWYQQTPGQGLQFLFEYFSETQRNKGNFPGRFSGRQFSNSRSEMNVSTLELGDSALYLCASSLATSGAQETQYFGPGTRLLVL.

The rearrangement links TRBV20-1 to TRBJ2-7; TRBD1 agrees at 10 bases. J was trimmed by 2 bases and V by 3 bases; bases with no gene match: 4. The CDR3 sequence is 14 residues long. From germline, CDR1 is DFQATT and CDR2 SNEGSKA (reference sequence). The CDR3: CSARGTGATYEQYF. The DNA for the CDR3 is TGCAGTGCTAGGGGGACAGGGGCTACCTACGAGCAGTACTTC.

This clonotype was seen many times. The chain has TRBV27 and TRBJ1-6, with a weak D call TRBD1 (6 bases). CDR3 size: 14 residues. V lost 7 bases, J lost 6 bases, and 13 bases lay in between. CDR1 is MNHEY and CDR2 is SMNVEV in the germline V gene (reference sequence). This CDR3 reads CASKVGGANSPLHF. The CDR3 DNA sequence: TGTGCCAGCAAAGTGGGGGGGGCTAATTCACCCCTCCACTTT.

This clonotype came up many times. The chain has TRBV5-1 and TRBJ1-1; a possible D gene is TRBD1 (5 bases). Germline V gene sequence: CDR1 SGHRS, CDR2 YFSETQ. Trimming shortened V by 4 bases and J by 4 bases, and 20 bases separated the two germline ends. The CDR3 contains 16 residues. The CDR3 protein is CASSVGPLPGTTEAFF. The CDR3 DNA reads TGCGCCAGCAGCGTCGGACCTCTCCCTGGGACCACTGAAGCTTTCTTT.

This clonotype was detected ten times or more. CDR3 coding DNA: TGTGCCAGCAGCTTGAACGAGGGGGGCTACACCTTC. Its protein is CASSLNEGGYTF. The chain joins TRBV7-9 to TRBJ1-2; perhaps TRBD1 as D (5 bases). CDR3 size: 12 residues. Trimming pared 3 bases from V and 8 bases from J, leaving 10 bases between. The germline gives CDR1 SEHNR, CDR2 FQNEAQ (reference sequence).

This sequence joins TRBV11-2 and TRBJ1-1, with D hard to call. Germline CDR1 and CDR2: SGHAT and FQNNGV. This CDR3 region has 14 residues. Trimming took off 4 bases at V and 1 base at J, with 10 bases between the two ends. The CDR3 DNA is TGTGCCAGCAGCTCATCTGCAGGGAACACTGAAGCTTTCTTT. Protein: CASSSSAGNTEAFF.

This clonotype showed up many times. This chain uses TRBV4-2 with TRBJ1-5; D gene uncertain. Trimming shortened V by 0 bases and J by 2 bases, and 8 bases separated the two germline ends. The germline V gene encodes CDR1 LGHNA and CDR2 YNFKEQ. The CDR3 loop spans 15 amino acids. The CDR3 here is CASSQDSLRNQPQHF. The CDR3 nucleotides read TGTGCCAGCAGCCAAGACAGTTTACGCAATCAGCCCCAGCATTTT.

Comments on this clonotype: The germline gene is not matched at one end of the junction; a read error may be the cause. This chain links TRBV29-1 with TRBJ1-2; 9 bases map to TRBD1. CDR3 length equals 12 residues. The germline V gene encodes CDR1 SQVTM and CDR2 ANQGSEA. The CDR3 nucleotides are TGCAGCGTGGTCAACAGGGGGCATGGCTACATCTTC. This encodes CSVVNRGHGYIF.

V is TRBV12-3 or TRBV12-4 and J is TRBJ1-2; D is unresolved. The V and J ends lost 6 bases and 1 base respectively, with 12 bases between them. This CDR3 region has 14 residues. CDR3 DNA: TGTGCCAGCAGCCACCAACACGATAACTATGGCTACACCTTC. It translates to CASSHQHDNYGYTF.

This clonotype was counted ten times or more. The chain combines TRBV13 with TRBJ1-1; no definite D call. The V and J ends lost 3 bases and 5 bases respectively, with 10 bases between them. CDR1 PRHDT and CDR2 FYEKMQ come from the germline V gene (reference sequence). The CDR3 contains 13 residues. The CDR3, as DNA: TGTGCCAGCAGCTTGGGCAGTACAACTGAAGCTTTCTTT. Amino acids: CASSLGSTTEAFF.

On this clonotype: A single base separates this from a much larger clone, so it may be a read error. The chain is built from TRBV3-1 and TRBJ1-2; D not resolved. Germline V gene sequence: CDR1 LGHDT, CDR2 YNNKEL (reference sequence). This CDR3 region has 15 residues. As DNA, the CDR3 is TGTGCCAGCAGCCCACGTCCGTTTGGTCCCTATGGCTGCACCTTC. Its protein is CASSPRPFGPYGCTF. Full variable domain (remainder filled in from reference TRBV3-1 and TRBJ1-2): DTAVSQTPKYLVTQMGNDKSIKCEQNLGHDTMYWYKQDSKKFLKIMFSYNNKELIINETVPNRFSPKSPDKAHLNLHINSLELGDSAVYFCASSPRPFGPYGCTFGSGTRLTVV.

This clonotype has ten or more counts. The chain recombines TRBV12-3 or TRBV12-4 with TRBJ1-5; weak D call: TRBD1 (6 bases). The CDR3 contains 17 residues. Trimming cost V 3 bases and J 3 bases, with 18 bases left between them. In DNA, the CDR3 is TGTGCCAGCAGTTTGGGGGCTGGAGGGGTCTTCAATCAGCCCCAGCATTTT. This sequence encodes CASSLGAGGVFNQPQHF.

This clonotype came up many times. The chain combines TRBV12-3 or TRBV12-4 with TRBJ2-7; TRBD2 agrees at 8 bases. There are 15 residues in the CDR3. Unmatched junction bases numbered 6, after V lost 2 bases and J lost 3 bases. CDR3: CASSLYLAGNYEQYF. CDR3 in DNA: TGTGCCAGCAGTTTATATCTAGCGGGCAACTACGAGCAGTACTTC.

This clonotype was recorded only once. Possible read error: a much larger clone is one base away. The CDR3 does not close with the conserved phenylalanine or tryptophan, likely indicating a read error. V gene TRBV29-1 combines with J gene TRBJ2-2; TRBD1 might be the D (7 bases). Germline-derived CDR1 and CDR2 are SQVTM and ANQGSEA. Deletions cut 4 bases from V and 6 bases from J, with 18 bases between. The CDR3 has 15 amino acids. Here the CDR3 DNA reads TGCAGCGTTGCCCGCTGGACAGGAGGGGCCGGGGAGCTGTTTTCT. Translation: CSVARWTGGAGELFS.

This clonotype has just a few counts. V and J are TRBV15 and TRBJ1-1; D gene uncertain. The CDR3 loop spans 15 amino acids. The germline gives CDR1 LNHNV, CDR2 YYDKDF (reference sequence). V was pared by 0 bases and J by 3 bases, with 11 bases between. The CDR3 region has the DNA TGTGCCACCAGCAGAGATGACCCTCAAGACACTGAAGCTTTCTTT. Its translation: CATSRDDPQDTEAFF.

The chain is built from TRBV6-1 and TRBJ1-1; 8 bases align to TRBD1. The V segment lost 5 bases and the J segment 4 bases; nucleotides outside the gene matches: 12. The CDR3 is made up of 16 amino acids. Germline V gene lookup returns CDR1 MNHNS and CDR2 SASEGT. Here the CDR3 DNA reads TGTGCCAGCAGTAAGTCAGGGGGCGTCATTGCCACTGAAGCTTTCTTT. Translation: CASSKSGGVIATEAFF.

This clonotype was seen many times. The chain couples TRBV6-5 to TRBJ2-5; TRBD2 agrees at 15 bases. CDR3 length: 16 amino acids. Germline CDR1 MNHEY, CDR2 SVGAGI. The V segment lost 6 bases and the J segment 5 bases; nucleotides outside the gene matches: 7. CDR3 bases: TGTGCCAGCAGACGGACTAGCGGGGGGGCAAAGGAGACCCAGTACTTC. Protein product: CASRRTSGGAKETQYF.

This clonotype was recorded at least ten times. The chain recombines TRBV29-1 with TRBJ2-7; 8 bases are shared with TRBD1. CDR3 length equals 13 residues. Trimming took 5 bases from V and 0 from J; bases not matched to a gene: 3. Per the germline V gene, CDR1 is SQVTM and CDR2 is ANQGSEA. DNA for the CDR3: TGCAGCGTTATGACAGGGGACTCCTACGAGCAGTACTTC. This translates into CSVMTGDSYEQYF.